This TCR beta chain comes out of a study of regulatory T cells. Amplification used 52 TRBV primers and 13 TRBJ primers. The assay was immunoSEQ multiplex PCR, and TCRdb's table has in-frame clones only and misses some. The sample has about 18,000 clones; under 95% are singletons. Broader study findings: Patient repertoires had restricted TRB V-J pairs and skewed V and J usage, most in Tregs.

CDR3 size: 13 residues. Germline CDR1 is SGHNT and CDR2 is YYREEE (reference sequence). V was shortened by 2 bases and J by 8 bases, with 10 bases between the two germline ends. As concerns this clone: Its matching antigen is unknown.

Autoimmunity was present in every CD3G-deficient patient, worse in two. The sequence derives from a person aged 18-30 years with CD3G deficiency. The rearrangement links TRBV5-4 to TRBJ2-2; D is unclear. The sequenced material came from CD8+ T cells sorted from blood. CDR3 region: CASSLGVGGELFF. As DNA, the CDR3 is TGTGCCAGCAGCTTAGGTGTGGGAGGGGAGCTGTTTTTT.